Listed below are T cell receptor beta chains from one sample, sequenced in a study of shared clonotypes between healthy human individuals. Assay: immunoSEQ multiplex PCR; the TCRdb copy retains only in-frame clones and omits some. The sample contains 2 million to 3 million clones, 80% to 95% of which appear only once. The sample consisted of naive CD4+ T cells from PBMCs. These receptors came from a man aged 18 to 29 in good health. Some clones in this sample may be carry-over from other donors' samples. CDR3s include the opening cysteine and the closing phenylalanine or tryptophan. The D gene is left open where the match is weak. Size is stated for part of the rows, as once, few or many counts, or as a class when the clone is expanded.

>NA|NA|TRBV6-1|TRBJ2-7
TGTGCCAGTCAAGGTCCCTACGAGCAGTACTTC
CASQGPYEQYF
>NA|NA|TRBV5-8|TRBJ2-1
TGTGCCAGCAGCCTCTCACTAGGGAGCTCCTACAATGAGCAGTTCTTC
CASSLSLGSSYNEQFF
>NA|NA|TRBV28|TRBJ2-2
TGTGCCAGCAGTTCCCATTCCGAGGTCACCGGGGAGCTGTTTTTT
CASSSHSEVTGELFF
>NA|TRBD1|TRBV7-2|TRBJ2-7
TGTGCCAGCACCTGGGACAGGGGGCGGTACGAGCAGTACTTC
CASTWDRGRYEQYF
>NA|NA|TRBV7-2|TRBJ2-1
TGTGCCAGCAGCTTAGTGGTACAGCCCACCTTAGGGCTCTTC
CASSLVVQPTLGLF
>NA|TRBD1|TRBV30|TRBJ2-6
TGTGCCTGGAAGGGACAGGGCCCTTCTGGGGCCAACGTCCTGACTTTC
CAWKGQGPSGANVLTF
>few|TRBD1|TRBV4-2|TRBJ1-1
TGTGCCAGCAGCCAAGCGCGACATCGGACAGGAACTGAAGCTTTCTTT
CASSQARHRTGTEAFF
>NA|TRBD2|TRBV7-3|TRBJ2-1
TGTGCCAGCAGTCCACCCCCGGGACTAGCGGGAGATCGGTCCTACAATGAGCAGTTCTTC
CASSPPPGLAGDRSYNEQFF
>NA|NA|TRBV27|TRBJ1-1
TGTGCCAGCAGGGGAACTTGGGGCACTGAAGCTTTCTTT
CASRGTWGTEAFF
>NA|NA|TRBV23-1|TRBJ2-7
TGCGCCAGCAGTCAACCTGGCCCCACCGAGGTACACTCCTACGAGCAGTACTTC
CASSQPGPTEVHSYEQYF
>NA|TRBD2|TRBV28|TRBJ2-7
TGTGCCAGCAGGCCGACCGGGACTACAACCTACGAGCAGTACTTC
CASRPTGTTTYEQYF
>NA|TRBD1|TRBV5-6|TRBJ2-7
TGTGCCAGCAGCTTGGCCGGGACAGACTACGAGCAGTACTTC
CASSLAGTDYEQYF
>NA|TRBD2|TRBV27|TRBJ2-2
TGTGCCAGCAGTTGGGTTACAGGGCGTCTAGCGGGATCAACCGGGGAGCTGTTTTTT
CASSWVTGRLAGSTGELFF
>NA|NA|TRBV9|TRBJ2-5
TGTGCCAGCAGCGCCGGAGTAGAAGAGACCCAGTACTTC
CASSAGVEETQYF
>NA|TRBD1|TRBV7-9|TRBJ2-7
TGTGCCAGCAGCCCCGGACAGGGGGGCTCCTACGAGCAGTACTTC
CASSPGQGGSYEQYF
>NA|NA|TRBV28|TRBJ2-7
TGTGCCAGCAGTCCACCCCCGGCAGGACCCTACGAGCAGTACTTC
CASSPPPAGPYEQYF
>NA|TRBD2|TRBV30|TRBJ2-1
TGTGTCACAACTCCGGGACTAGCGGGCCTTGCCTACAATGAGCAGTTCTTC
CVTTPGLAGLAYNEQFF
>NA|TRBD2|TRBV11-3|TRBJ2-7
TGTGCCAGCAGTCGACTAGCGGATGTCTCCTACGAGCAGTACTTC
CASSRLADVSYEQYF
>NA|NA|TRBV11-2|TRBJ1-2
TGTGCCAGCAGCTTAGATGGTGGTGCGGGGGGCCCTAACTATGGCTACACCTTC
CASSLDGGAGGPNYGYTF
>NA|NA|TRBV4-1|TRBJ2-3
TGCGCCAGCAGCCAAGGTCCGGGACTGGACACAGATACGCAGTATTTT
CASSQGPGLDTDTQYF
>once|NA|TRBV5-4|TRBJ2-7
TGTGCCAGCAGCTCGGGACTCAACTACTACGAGCAGTACTTC
CASSSGLNYYEQYF
>NA|TRBD1|TRBV29-1|TRBJ1-3
TGCAGCGTTGGGACAGGGGGTAACACCATATATTTT
CSVGTGGNTIYF
>NA|NA|TRBV7-3|TRBJ2-2
TGTGCCAGCAGCCCGCCGGGACAGAACACCGGGGAGCTGTTTTTT
CASSPPGQNTGELFF
>NA|NA|TRBV5-6|TRBJ1-5
TGTGCCAGCAGCCCTACAGGGATGGGAAATCAGCCCCAGCATTTT
CASSPTGMGNQPQHF
>NA|TRBD1|TRBV4-2|TRBJ1-1
TGTGCCAGCAGCCAGAAGGACAGGGGAGGGGACACTGAAGCTTTCTTT
CASSQKDRGGDTEAFF
>NA|NA|TRBV27|TRBJ2-5
TGTGCCAGCAGTTTAGAACGAGGGGCGACCCAGTACTTC
CASSLERGATQYF
>few|NA|TRBV28|TRBJ1-1
TGTGCCAGCAGTGCGCGGACTGAAGCTTTCTTT
CASSARTEAFF
>NA|NA|TRBV5-6|TRBJ2-7
TGTGCCAGCAGCTTGGGTCAGGGTGGCTACGAGCAGTACTTC
CASSLGQGGYEQYF
>NA|NA|TRBV28|TRBJ1-2
TGTGCCAGCAGTCAGACAGTTCGACTCTATGGCTACACCTTC
CASSQTVRLYGYTF
>NA|TRBD2|TRBV14|TRBJ2-3
TGTGCCAGCAGCCAAGGTCGATCTAGCGGTACTAGCACAGATACGCAGTATTTT
CASSQGRSSGTSTDTQYF
>once|NA|TRBV7-3|TRBJ2-7
TGTGCCCCAAGCACTTTAGGGAAGGGAACCTACGAGCAGTACTTC
CAPSTLGKGTYEQYF
>few|NA|TRBV28|TRBJ1-4
TGTGCCAGCAGGCCTTCCGGTGAAAAACTGTTTTTT
CASRPSGEKLFF
>NA|NA|TRBV30|TRBJ2-5
TGTGCCTGGAGTGTGGGGCAGTACCAAGAGACCCAGTACTTC
CAWSVGQYQETQYF
>NA|TRBD1|TRBV19|TRBJ1-5
TGTGCCAGTAGTAACAACAGGGGTGAGCCCCAGCATTTT
CASSNNRGEPQHF
>NA|NA|TRBV7-3|TRBJ2-1
TGTGCCAGCAGCTTAATGCCCGGTAATGAGCAGTTCTTC
CASSLMPGNEQFF
>NA|NA|TRBV5-6|TRBJ1-5
TGTGCCAGCAGCCGCAGAGGGTGGCGTCAGCCCCAGCATTTT
CASSRRGWRQPQHF
>NA|TRBD1|TRBV11-3|TRBJ2-5
TGTGCCAGCAGCCCAAGACAGGGGGAGACCCAGTACTTC
CASSPRQGETQYF
>NA|NA|TRBV18|TRBJ1-3
TGTGCCAGCTCTCGGTTTGAGCCGAGCTCTGGAAACACCATATATTTT
CASSRFEPSSGNTIYF
>NA|NA|TRBV10-2|TRBJ2-2
TGCGCCAGCAGTTGGCGGGATTCCCCCACCGGGGAGCTGTTTTTT
CASSWRDSPTGELFF
>NA|NA|TRBV5-1|TRBJ2-5
TGCGCCAGCAGCTTGGATTCCGGGACTCGGGAGACCCAGTACTTC
CASSLDSGTRETQYF
>NA|TRBD2|TRBV28|TRBJ2-1
TGTGCCAGCAGCCGACTAGCGGGCCAGACTGAGCAGTTCTTC
CASSRLAGQTEQFF
>NA|NA|TRBV6-5|TRBJ1-2
TGTGCCAGCAGTTACTCAGGACAGACCTATGGCTACACCTTC
CASSYSGQTYGYTF
>once|NA|TRBV7-9|TRBJ1-2
TGTGCCAGCAGCCCCCGAGGGACAAAACCCTTAGCTAACTATGGCTACACCTTC
CASSPRGTKPLANYGYTF
>NA|TRBD1|TRBV28|TRBJ1-2
TGTGCCAGCAGTTTCGGGACAGGGGAGAAGGGCTACACCTTC
CASSFGTGEKGYTF
>NA|NA|TRBV5-4|TRBJ1-1
TGTGCCAGCAGCCCGAACATGAACACTGAAGCTTTCTTT
CASSPNMNTEAFF
>NA|NA|TRBV5-5|TRBJ2-7
TGTGCCAGCAGCTTACAGGCGAGCGAGCAGTACTTC
CASSLQASEQYF
>NA|TRBD1|TRBV10-3|TRBJ2-7
TGTGCCATCAGTGAGGGACAGGGTCGAGGCTACGAGCAGTACTTC
CAISEGQGRGYEQYF
>NA|TRBD1|TRBV2|TRBJ1-6
TGTGCCAGCACTCGTCGGGACAGGAATTCACCCCTCCACTTT
CASTRRDRNSPLHF
>NA|TRBD2|TRBV11-2|TRBJ2-5
TGTGCCAGCAGCCCGGGACTAGCGGGAGGGTTGGGTTTAGAGACCCAGTACTTC
CASSPGLAGGLGLETQYF
>NA|NA|TRBV19|TRBJ2-1
TGTGCCAGTAGTATACGTTGGGCCGACAATGAGCAGTTCTTC
CASSIRWADNEQFF
>NA|TRBD2|TRBV28|TRBJ2-2
TGTGCCAGCAGCCCGTGGGCTAGCGGGAGAAGATCGAACACCGGGGAGCTGTTTTTT
CASSPWASGRRSNTGELFF
>NA|NA|TRBV5-1|TRBJ2-7
TGCGCCAGCAGCTTGGGTCCTAGCAGCTACGAGCAGTACTTC
CASSLGPSSYEQYF
>NA|NA|TRBV7-8|TRBJ1-1
TGTGCCAGCAGCTCCACCGGACAGAACACTGAAGCTTTCTTT
CASSSTGQNTEAFF
>once|NA|TRBV6-5|TRBJ1-5
TGTGCCAGCAGTTACTCCAGGGTGGGGGACCAGCCCCAGCATTTT
CASSYSRVGDQPQHF
>NA|TRBD2|TRBV7-9|TRBJ2-3
TGTGCCAGCAGTTCGGGACTAGCGGGTACAGATACGCAGTATTTT
CASSSGLAGTDTQYF
>once|NA|TRBV7-2|TRBJ1-5
TGTGCCAGCAGCTCCACAAATAGCAATCAGCCCCAGCATTTT
CASSSTNSNQPQHF
>NA|NA|TRBV2|TRBJ1-6
TGTGCCAGCAGTGAGAGACAGGATAATTCACCCCTCCACTTT
CASSERQDNSPLHF
>few|NA|TRBV15|TRBJ2-5
TGTGCCACCAGCAGAGATATATCAGAGACCCAGTACTTC
CATSRDISETQYF
>NA|NA|TRBV7-9|TRBJ1-3
TGTGCCAGCAGCTTCGAGTCGGGAAACACCATATATTTT
CASSFESGNTIYF